Only one count was recorded for the clone carrying this TCR beta chain. The authors' processing: Nucleated cell counts were estimated from reference gene primer amplification. Method: immunoSEQ multiplex PCR; TCRdb's copy keeps in-frame clones and lacks some. V and J calls and clone size are copied from that table; D and trimming were computed from the DNA. Here the sample spans 300,000 to 400,000 clones, approximately 91% being singletons. The CDR3 sequence is 13 residues long. The V and J ends lost 2 bases and 7 bases respectively, with 9 bases between them. Per the germline V gene, CDR1 is LGHDT and CDR2 is YNNKEL (reference sequence). The sample originates from a study of blood T cell repertoires in COVID-19. Study details: Donors in the United States, Italy and Spain gave samples during acute or convalescent COVID-19.

This sequence was found in a woman aged 25 to 39 who had been exposed to COVID-19. What was sequenced was PBMCs or T cells enriched from blood (not recorded which). The V gene is TRBV3-1 (or the pseudogene TRBV3-2), the J gene TRBJ1-5, with D uncertain. The CDR3: CASSQSLYQPQHF. CDR3 coding DNA: TGTGCCAGCAGCCAATCCCTCTACCAGCCCCAGCATTTT.